This is a list of T cell receptor beta chains from one sample in a study of blood T cell repertoires in COVID-19. Repertoires were generated with immunoSEQ multiplex PCR, while TCRdb's copy carries only in-frame clones and drops some. The table has 150,000 to 200,000 clones, 82% seen once. The sample consisted of peripheral blood. These receptors all come from a woman between 65 and 79 years old with acute or convalescent COVID-19. Each CDR3 is given with its conserved first and last residue. D genes are given only for firm matches. For some rows the clone size is stated as once, few or many, or as a class when expanded; others skip it.

CDR3 protein	CDR3 DNA	clone size	V gene	D gene	J gene
CASSLTAVEQYF	TGTGCCAGCAGCTTAACTGCGGTCGAGCAGTACTTC	.	TRBV7-9	.	TRBJ2-7
CASSPRVGTGGNEQYF	TGTGCCAGCTCACCCCGGGTCGGGACAGGGGGCAACGAGCAGTACTTC	.	TRBV18	TRBD1	TRBJ2-7
CASGLARTDTQYF	TGTGCTAGTGGTTTGGCGCGGACAGATACGCAGTATTTT	.	TRBV12-5	.	TRBJ2-3
CASRLFKGGTYEQYF	TGTGCCAGCAGATTATTCAAGGGGGGGACCTACGAGCAGTACTTC	.	TRBV7-2	.	TRBJ2-7
CASSRRLGQGVNYGYTF	TGTGCCAGCAGTCGGCGACTAGGACAGGGAGTTAACTATGGCTACACCTTC	.	TRBV7-2	TRBD1	TRBJ1-2
CASSSRTGGVGGYTF	TGTGCCAGCAGCTCCCGGACGGGAGGGGTCGGTGGCTACACCTTC	many	TRBV7-2	.	TRBJ1-2
CASSIRQTSNYGYTF	TGTGCCAGTAGTATACGGCAGACTTCAAACTATGGCTACACCTTC	few	TRBV19	.	TRBJ1-2
CASSQEGGTGHNSPLHF	TGTGCCAGCAGCCAAGAAGGCGGGACAGGGCATAATTCACCCCTCCACTTT	.	TRBV3-1/TRBV3-2	TRBD1	TRBJ1-6
CASSVSQGAYTF	TGTGCCAGCAGCGTCTCACAGGGGGCCTACACCTTC	.	TRBV9	TRBD1	TRBJ1-2
CASSLEERQTFTDTQYF	TGCGCCAGCAGCTTGGAAGAGAGACAGACTTTCACAGATACGCAGTATTTT	.	TRBV5-1	.	TRBJ2-3
CASTTDRGKGGYTF	TGTGCCAGCACTACAGACAGGGGGAAAGGTGGCTACACCTTC	few	TRBV2	TRBD1	TRBJ1-2
CASSWVRGANRATGELFF	TGTGCCAGCAGCTGGGTGAGAGGTGCGAACAGGGCCACCGGGGAGCTGTTTTTT	.	TRBV13	.	TRBJ2-2
CASSSYRALGYTF	TGTGCCAGCAGCTCCTACAGGGCTCTTGGCTACACCTTC	once	TRBV7-6	.	TRBJ1-2
CASSFGPETTKNIQYF	TGTGCCAGCAGCTTCGGTCCGGAAACTACCAAAAACATTCAGTACTTC	.	TRBV7-3	.	TRBJ2-4
CASSSLGGAGEKLFF	TGCGCCAGCAGCTCCTTAGGGGGGGCAGGGGAAAAACTGTTTTTT	.	TRBV5-1	.	TRBJ1-4
CASSLDGGSSIDEQFF	TGTGCCAGCAGCTTGGACGGGGGGTCTTCTATCGATGAGCAGTTCTTC	.	TRBV5-5	TRBD2	TRBJ2-1
CATSDSGFHEQYF	TGTGCCACCAGTGATTCAGGGTTCCACGAGCAGTACTTC	.	TRBV24-1	.	TRBJ2-7
CAIRKGEEDTQYF	TGTGCCATCAGGAAAGGGGAAGAAGATACGCAGTATTTT	.	TRBV10-3	.	TRBJ2-3
CASSSDRGNEKLFF	TGTGCCAGCAGTTCGGACAGGGGTAATGAAAAACTGTTTTTT	.	TRBV6-5	TRBD1	TRBJ1-4
CASSLRGTEAFF	TGTGCCAGCAGTCTCAGGGGGACTGAAGCTTTCTTT	.	TRBV28	TRBD1	TRBJ1-1
CASSGDRANSYEQYF	TGTGCCAGCTCAGGCGACAGGGCGAACTCCTACGAGCAGTACTTC	.	TRBV18	TRBD1	TRBJ2-7
CASSLFAYEQYF	TGTGCCAGCAGTTTGTTCGCCTACGAGCAGTACTTC	.	TRBV28	.	TRBJ2-7
CSVDGGTDTQYF	TGCAGCGTTGATGGGGGGACAGATACGCAGTATTTT	.	TRBV29-1	.	TRBJ2-3
CASSYSGTGNSPLHF	TGTGCCAGCAGTTATAGCGGGACAGGGAATTCACCCCTCCACTTT	.	TRBV6-5	TRBD1	TRBJ1-6
CASRRRDGYTF	TGTGCCAGCAGACGCAGGGATGGCTACACCTTC	once	TRBV27	.	TRBJ1-2
CAMEGANYGYTF	TGTGCCATGGAGGGCGCTAACTATGGCTACACCTTC	.	TRBV10-3	.	TRBJ1-2
CASSFTSGINEQFF	TGTGCCAGCAGCTTCACTAGCGGGATAAATGAGCAGTTCTTC	.	TRBV5-8	TRBD2	TRBJ2-1
CASSLYDSHYGYTF	TGTGCCAGCTCACTTTACGATAGTCACTATGGCTACACCTTC	once	TRBV28	.	TRBJ1-2
CASSKGGPGYQETQYF	TGTGCCAGCAGCAAAGGGGGTCCGGGGTACCAAGAGACCCAGTACTTC	.	TRBV27	.	TRBJ2-5
CASSQDRDRGAFF	TGTGCCAGCAGCCAAGATAGGGACAGGGGAGCTTTCTTT	.	TRBV3-1/TRBV3-2	TRBD1	TRBJ1-1
CASSLNRANEQFF	TGTGCCAGCAGCTTGAACAGGGCAAATGAGCAGTTCTTC	.	TRBV11-3	.	TRBJ2-1
CASTLRDRNSPLHF	TGTGCCAGCACACTAAGGGACAGAAATTCACCCCTCCACTTT	.	TRBV28	TRBD1	TRBJ1-6
CASSHKNTEAFF	TGTGCCAGCTCCCACAAGAACACTGAAGCTTTCTTT	.	TRBV18	.	TRBJ1-1
CATSRLGQSTDTQYF	TGTGCCACCAGCAGGCTGGGACAGTCCACAGATACGCAGTATTTT	.	TRBV15	TRBD1	TRBJ2-3
CASSPGSPSGNTIYF	TGTGCCAGCAGCCCCGGGTCTCCCTCTGGAAACACCATATATTTT	.	TRBV5-4	.	TRBJ1-3
CASTPGQLVYGYTF	TGTGCCAGTACCCCGGGACAACTGGTCTATGGCTACACCTTC	.	TRBV19	.	TRBJ1-2
CASSARVFTEAFF	TGTGCCAGCAGCGCCAGGGTTTTCACTGAAGCTTTCTTT	.	TRBV9	.	TRBJ1-1